Detailed here is one T cell receptor (beta chain). Its antigen remains unidentified. It has no much larger one-base neighbor in the sample; base qualities were not kept. Known numbers of KT2, a T cell clone whose TCR had been sequenced previously, were spiked into unfractionated PBMC to test the sensitivity and accuracy of the pipeline. A range of KT2-to-PBMC ratios was generated by mixing KT2 cells with a fixed number of PBMC. The germline V gene sets CDR1 to ENHRY and CDR2 to SYGVKD. V gives up 4 bases and J gives up 6 bases, and the segment between their germline ends measures 11 bases. Spanning cysteine to phenylalanine, the CDR3 consists of 13 amino acids. Only the CDR3 portion is preserved as DNA: 39 bases, with reading frame beginning at the first base. The library was prepared using UMI-ligation and nested PCR. T4 RNA ligase 1 was used to ligate a single-stranded oligonucleotide containing the Illumina SP2 sequence and a UMI to the 3' end of the cDNA. PCR1 consisted of four to five cycles (98 degrees C 15 s, 69 degrees C 30 s, 72 degrees C 40 s), and for the beta primer an equimolar mix of RC1.1 and RC1.2 was used to cover TRBC1 and TRBC2. From PCR2 onward, TCR alpha and beta chains were processed separately, and sample indices and Illumina adaptors were added. The UMI was composed of 12 random nucleotides, arranged as two hexamers separated by a spacer, and was positioned after an 8-base spacer. The libraries were sequenced on an Illumina MiSeq using v2 2x251 paired-end chemistry, usually with approximately 12 samples in each run. PhiX DNA at roughly 4.5-7.5% was added to each sequencing library to increase diversity. As for the original processing: Raw reads were converted to FASTQ with bcl2fastq and demultiplexed by dual indices using Demultiplexor. Decombinator assigned V and J genes by tag matching, allowing a single base-pair mismatch. Using UMIs, Collapsinator corrected both sequencing errors and the frequency errors that come from PCR heterogeneity. Decombinator identifiers were converted to nucleotide sequence by CDR3Translator, the sequences were translated to amino acids, and CDR3 was extracted using C- and N-terminal motifs. A cluster of KT2 sequences that shared one unique molecular identifier was counted as a single distinct KT2 TCR. TCRdb reprocessing: public reads trimmed at Q25 with fastp, clones called with MiXCR, in-frame beta chains kept. Here each entry gathers all rows of one CDR3 protein and keeps the most common genes and DNA. The V and J calls and clone size come from TCRdb's table, not from the authors' own analysis. Here the sample has about 30,000 distinct CDR3 sequences; roughly 7.2% occur a single time. The ten largest make up 15% to 18% of the sample.

The sample is drawn from a study of quantifying T cell responses using KT2 cells (dated by TCRdb to about 2017). As for the study more broadly: RNA was DNase-treated and reverse transcribed with TCR alpha and beta constant-region primers, mostly using SuperScript III. To prevent over-amplification, PCR2 was performed as a SYBR Green qPCR and halted at a predetermined fluorescence threshold. The efficiency of the T4 ligation step under optimum conditions was estimated to be above 8%. General conclusions and limits of the study: KT2 sequences were still detected at the lowest spike-in tested, roughly one KT2 cell per 100,000 PBMC. The numbers of KT2 alpha and beta sequences increased linearly with the number of input KT2 cells across several orders of magnitude. No side-by-side comparison between this pipeline and other TCR sequencing techniques was included in the study. Saturation was seen in the detection of KT2 sequences when very high numbers of KT2 cells were spiked in.

The receptor comes from a human donor. What was sequenced was PBMCs spiked with cells of the T cell clone KT2. The chain couples TRBV10-3 to TRBJ2-3; TRBD2 is possibly the D segment (5 matching bases). The CDR3 region has the sequence CAISGGDVDTQYF. Read as DNA, the sequence is TGTGCCATCAGTGGGGGAGACGTCGATACGCAGTATTTT.